This T cell receptor beta chain was found in a study of shared clonotypes between healthy human individuals. Study overall: Every donor yielded three CD4 naive, three CD4 memory, two CD8 naive and one CD8 memory plate. Notes on the study in general: A handful of donors shared about 4.8% of their naive CD4 clonotypes. The donor pool, a small one, limited the genetic and exposure-history diversity represented.

The authors' processing: Without quality scores, immunoSEQ junctional reads could not be filtered like full-length reads. Assay used: immunoSEQ multiplex PCR; TCRdb lists only in-frame clones, some missing. V and J calls and clone size come straight from that table; D and trimming were deduced from the DNA. The data show about 700,000 clones, roughly nine tenths seen once. CDR3 length: 16 amino acids. The germline V gene encodes CDR1 SGHDN and CDR2 FVKESK. V lost 4 bases and J lost 3; bases outside the gene matches: 9. Worth noting for this clone: Antigen specificity is unknown.

The naive CD8 subset, CD45RO-negative cells positively selected for CCR7, excluded terminally differentiated effector memory CD45RA+ cells. The specimen was naive CD8+ T cells sorted from blood. The receptor was derived from a young man in good health. The chain combines TRBV14 with TRBJ1-1, with 9 nucleotides matching TRBD1. The CDR3 bases are TGTGCCAGCAGCCGCGGACAGGGGAAGGGGGACACTGAAGCTTTCTTT. As protein: CASSRGQGKGDTEAFF.